This TCR beta chain was sequenced in a study of graft-versus-host responses after intestinal transplantation (dated by TCRdb to about 2021). About the investigation overall: The transplants that recipients got were multivisceral, liver-intestinal, or isolated intestinal. Every recipient was given anti-thymocyte globulin induction, then maintenance tacrolimus and steroids for about three years. After intestinal transplantation, graft-versus-host and host-versus-graft alloreactive T cell clones in the graft, circulation and bone marrow were tracked using bulk TCR-beta CDR3 sequencing. Alloreactive clones were identified by sequencing pre-transplant mixed lymphocyte reaction products and comparing them with unstimulated pre-transplant donor and recipient T cells. The cohort enrolled about two dozen intestinal transplant recipients, one of whom was a retransplant, and a few patients without pretransplant specimens were excluded. A peak of at least 4% donor T cells among recipient peripheral blood mononuclear cells was the definition used for donor T cell macrochimerism. Rather than going through the commercial service, samples from a few later patients were sequenced in-house on an Illumina MiSeq and processed with MiXCR. The study at large found these results: The relatively low number and heterogeneity of intestinal transplant patients limited the conclusions. High GvH to HvG T cell clonal ratios were observed in the allografts of patients with donor T cell macrochimerism. GvH clones were detected in recipient bone marrow, and some appeared earlier in ileal mucosa or blood, consistent with an intestinal mucosal origin. Peak levels of circulating GvH clones were associated with declines in HvG clones early after transplant.

Library generation was performed with the immunoSEQ multiplex PCR assay. For most patients, genomic DNA was isolated with the Qiagen DNeasy Blood and Tissue Kit and sent frozen to Adaptive Biotechnologies for TCR sequencing. Adaptive Biotechnologies carried out high-throughput TCR-beta CDR3 sequencing of genomic DNA for most patients. Turning to the authors' computational methods: TCR sequencing data were retrieved from Adaptive's ImmunoSEQ software for 15 to 20 patients, whereas a few other patients were processed with MiXCR and VDJtools. CD4 versus CD8 sorting errors were corrected by removing sequences found in both subsets at a frequency ratio below 5:1. Because the origin of CDR3 nucleotide sequences shared between donor and recipient could not be assigned, those sequences were removed. Alloreactive clones required at least 2-fold expansion over unstimulated cells and minimum CFSE-low frequency of 0.002% (template counts) or 0.001% (read counts). Clones were considered mappable if detected in sequenced pre-transplant spleen, lymph node, or MLR CFSE-low populations of the donor or recipient. Cumulative frequency of alloreactive clones was calculated as a percentage of all sequences weighted by copy number. In TCRdb, the immuneACCESS table is reduced to in-frame sequences with V and J assigned. These tables do not hold every clone; where another copy was compared, an unresolved V gene accounts for under half, and the others remain unexplained. The V and J calls and clone size were taken over from that table, and D and trimming were inferred from the DNA. The sample yields some 120,000 clones; more than 85% were counted once. Together, the top ten hold approximately 1.2% of the sample.

The label giving this sample's time point can be read as: cells obtained before transplantation from donor or recipient. CD3+CD4+ and CD3+CD8+ populations were FACS-sorted from unstimulated pre-transplant donor and recipient cells taken from spleen or lymph nodes. In the germline V gene, CDR1 corresponds to MDHEN and CDR2 to SYDVKM. Cut back by 7 bases and 3 bases, the V and J ends lie 13 bases apart. The CDR3 spans 13 residues, from the cysteine through the phenylalanine. Kept here is only the CDR3 DNA, which spans 39 bases and is read in frame from base 1. Of note for this clone: Its cognate antigen has yet to be identified. Base quality data are lacking; no much larger clone is found one base away.

The rearrangement joined TRBV28 to TRBJ2-7; perhaps TRBD2 is the D gene, with 6 bases matching. Sequencing used unstimulated CD8+ T cells sorted from spleen or lymph node cells, obtained before transplant. This receptor was identified in a human donor who was the organ donor for an intestinal transplant. The nucleotide sequence is given as TGTGCCAGCATTCCGGGACTCTACTACGAGCAGTACTTC. It translates to CASIPGLYYEQYF.